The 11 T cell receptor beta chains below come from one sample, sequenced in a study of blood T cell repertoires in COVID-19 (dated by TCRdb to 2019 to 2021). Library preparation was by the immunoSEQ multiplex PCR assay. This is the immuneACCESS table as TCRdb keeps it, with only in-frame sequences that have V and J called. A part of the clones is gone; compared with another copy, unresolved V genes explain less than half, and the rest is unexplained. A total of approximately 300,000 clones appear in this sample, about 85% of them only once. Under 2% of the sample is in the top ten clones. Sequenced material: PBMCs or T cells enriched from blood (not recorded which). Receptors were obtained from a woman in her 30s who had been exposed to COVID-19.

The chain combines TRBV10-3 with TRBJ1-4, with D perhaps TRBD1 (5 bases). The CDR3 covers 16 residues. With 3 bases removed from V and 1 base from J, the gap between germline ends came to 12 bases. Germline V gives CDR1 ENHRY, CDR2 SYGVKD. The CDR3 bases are TGTGCCATCAGTGACGCCCCAGGGTTAACTAATGAAAAACTGTTTTTT. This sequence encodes CAISDAPGLTNEKLFF.

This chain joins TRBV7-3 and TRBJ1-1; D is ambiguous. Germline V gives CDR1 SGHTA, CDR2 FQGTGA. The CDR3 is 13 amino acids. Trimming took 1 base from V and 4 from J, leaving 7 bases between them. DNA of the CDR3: TGTGCCAGCAGCTTAAAAAGAGGCACTGAAGCTTTCTTT. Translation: CASSLKRGTEAFF.

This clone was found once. The CDR3 nucleotides read TGCGCCAGCAGCTTGGAGTACGCAACTCCAGAGCAGTACTTC. Encoded protein: CASSLEYATPEQYF. This chain uses TRBV5-1 with TRBJ2-7, with D uncertain. The CDR3 spans 14 residues. V lost 0 bases to trimming and J lost 7 bases, with 14 bases between them. Germline V lookup: CDR1 SGHRS, CDR2 YFSETQ.

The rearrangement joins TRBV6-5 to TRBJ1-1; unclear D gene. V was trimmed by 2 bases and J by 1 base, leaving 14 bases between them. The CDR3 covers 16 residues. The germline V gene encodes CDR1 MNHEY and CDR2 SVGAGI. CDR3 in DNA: TGTGCCAGCAGTTACCTGCCCCGGGGTTCGAACACTGAAGCTTTCTTT. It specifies CASSYLPRGSNTEAFF.

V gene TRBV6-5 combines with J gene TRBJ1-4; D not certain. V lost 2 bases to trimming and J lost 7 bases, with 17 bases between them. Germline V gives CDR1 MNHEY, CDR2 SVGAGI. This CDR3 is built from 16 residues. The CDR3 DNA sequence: TGTGCCAGCAGTTACCGTTCTGGGGAGGTCTTTGAAAAACTGTTTTTT. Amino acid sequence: CASSYRSGEVFEKLFF.

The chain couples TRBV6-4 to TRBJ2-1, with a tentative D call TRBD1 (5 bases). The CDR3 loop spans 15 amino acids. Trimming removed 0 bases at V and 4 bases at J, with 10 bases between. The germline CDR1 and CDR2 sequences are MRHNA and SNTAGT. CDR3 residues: CASSDSRGAYNEQFF. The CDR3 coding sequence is TGTGCCAGCAGTGACTCTCGTGGGGCGTACAATGAGCAGTTCTTC.

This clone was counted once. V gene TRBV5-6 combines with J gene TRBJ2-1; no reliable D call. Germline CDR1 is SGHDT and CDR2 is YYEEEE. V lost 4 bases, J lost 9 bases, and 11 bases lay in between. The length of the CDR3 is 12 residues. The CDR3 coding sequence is TGTGCCAGCAGCCTAGGTCGTGGTGAGCAGTTCTTC. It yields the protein CASSLGRGEQFF.

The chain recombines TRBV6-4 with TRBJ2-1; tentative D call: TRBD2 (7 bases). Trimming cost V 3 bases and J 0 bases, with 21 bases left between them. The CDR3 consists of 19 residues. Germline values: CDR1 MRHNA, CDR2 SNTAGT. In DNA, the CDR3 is TGTGCCAGCAGTGAGAGACCCTACGGGGGGCGAAGCTCCTACAATGAGCAGTTCTTC. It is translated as CASSERPYGGRSSYNEQFF.

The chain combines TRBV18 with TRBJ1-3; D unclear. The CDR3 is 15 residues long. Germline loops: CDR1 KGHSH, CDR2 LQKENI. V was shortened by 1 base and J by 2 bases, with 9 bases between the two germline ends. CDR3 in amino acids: CASSPQEGPGNTIYF. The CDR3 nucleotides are TGTGCCAGCTCACCACAAGAGGGTCCTGGAAACACCATATATTTT.

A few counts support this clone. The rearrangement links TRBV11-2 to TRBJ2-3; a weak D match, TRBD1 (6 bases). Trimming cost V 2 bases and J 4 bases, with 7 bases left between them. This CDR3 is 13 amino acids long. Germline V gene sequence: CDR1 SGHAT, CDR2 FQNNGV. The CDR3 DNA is TGTGCCAGCAGCTTAAACAGGGCAGATACGCAGTATTTT. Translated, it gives CASSLNRADTQYF.

The CDR3 DNA sequence: TGCGCCAGCAGCCCTAGGGACAGGGGTGGAAATCAGCCCCAGCATTTT. Translating it yields CASSPRDRGGNQPQHF. The chain couples TRBV4-1 to TRBJ1-5; 10 bases are a match to TRBD1. Germline loops: CDR1 MGHRA, CDR2 YSYEKL. J gave up 4 bases and V 4 bases, and 7 bases lay outside the gene matches. The CDR3 contains 16 residues.